The 5 T cell receptor beta chains in this list originate from one sample, sequenced in a study of blood T cell repertoires in COVID-19. The table came from immunoSEQ multiplex PCR; TCRdb's copy has only in-frame clones and leaves some out. The sample lists fewer than 150,000 clones, 65% to 80% occurring once. The sequencing sample was made of peripheral blood. Receptors were obtained from a human donor with acute or convalescent COVID-19. The donor label of this sample is uncertain.

Here the CDR3 DNA reads TGTGCCAGCAGCCCCGGGACAGGGGACCCTAGGGGGATGCCCCAGCATTTT. It is translated as CASSPGTGDPRGMPQHF. V and J are TRBV2 and TRBJ1-5; 10 positions agree with TRBD1. This CDR3 contains 17 residues. V lost 6 bases and J lost 9; bases outside the gene matches: 17. Germline assignment: CDR1 SNHLY and CDR2 FYNNEI.

The rearrangement joins TRBV2 to TRBJ1-6, with 9 nucleotides matching TRBD1. The CDR3 is made up of 16 amino acids. CDR1 SNHLY and CDR2 FYNNEI come from the germline V gene. With 3 bases clipped from V and 10 bases from J, the junction kept 10 bases outside the gene matches. CDR3 protein: CASSDAGQGNRSPLHF. The DNA for the CDR3 is TGTGCCAGCAGTGATGCCGGACAGGGGAATAGATCACCCCTCCACTTT.

This rearrangement joins TRBV28 to TRBJ1-6; 10 positions match TRBD1. The CDR3 is 15 amino acids. Trimming removed 6 bases from V and 7 bases from J; junction bases left unmatched: 6. CDR1 is MDHEN, CDR2 SYDVKM, per germline. This chain's CDR3 is CASSPGTGANSPLHF. The CDR3 region has the DNA TGTGCCAGCAGCCCTGGGACAGGGGCAAATTCACCCCTCCACTTT.

This chain links TRBV10-1 with TRBJ2-2; TRBD1 agrees at 7 bases. The CDR3 runs to 15 residues. CDR1 is WNHNN and CDR2 is SYGVQD in the germline V gene (reference sequence). V dropped 6 bases and J dropped 5; count of bases not matched to a gene: 9. CDR3 protein: CASSTGAPGTGELFF. The CDR3, as DNA: TGCGCCAGCAGCACAGGGGCCCCGGGGACCGGGGAGCTGTTTTTT.

The J gene is TRBJ2-2, the V gene TRBV5-1; 10 bases line up with TRBD1. CDR3 size: 17 residues. The V gene end was trimmed by 2 bases and the J gene end by 4 bases; junction bases not matched to a gene: 8. Germline V CDR1 and CDR2: SGHRS, YFSETQ. The CDR3 DNA is TGCGCCAGCAGCTTCCAACCGGGACAGGGGACCACCGGGGAGCTGTTTTTT. It codes for CASSFQPGQGTTGELFF. Drawing the rest from reference TRBV5-1 and TRBJ2-2, the complete variable domain is KAGVTQTPRYLIKTRGQQVTLSCSPISGHRSVSWYQQTPGQGLQFLFEYFSETQRNKGNFPGRFSGRQFSNSRSEMNVSTLELGDSALYLCASSFQPGQGTTGELFFGEGSRLTVL.